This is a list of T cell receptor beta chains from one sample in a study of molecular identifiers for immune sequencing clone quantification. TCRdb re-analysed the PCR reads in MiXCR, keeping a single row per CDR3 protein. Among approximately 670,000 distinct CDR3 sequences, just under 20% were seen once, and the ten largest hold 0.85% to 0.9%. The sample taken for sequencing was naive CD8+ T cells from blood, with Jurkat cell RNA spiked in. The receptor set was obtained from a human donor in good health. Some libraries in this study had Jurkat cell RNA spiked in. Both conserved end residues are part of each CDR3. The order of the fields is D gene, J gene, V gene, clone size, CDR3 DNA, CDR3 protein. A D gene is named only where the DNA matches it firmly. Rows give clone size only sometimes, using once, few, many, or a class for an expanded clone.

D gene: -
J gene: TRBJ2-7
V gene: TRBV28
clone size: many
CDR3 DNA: TGTGCCAGCAGTTACCCCGCCACAGACAATACCTACGAGCAGTACTTC
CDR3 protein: CASSYPATDNTYEQYF

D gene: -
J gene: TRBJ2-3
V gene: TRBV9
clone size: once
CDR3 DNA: TGTGCCAGCAGCGGAACCCCGGTATTAGTGACAGATACGCAGTATTTT
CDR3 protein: CASSGTPVLVTDTQYF

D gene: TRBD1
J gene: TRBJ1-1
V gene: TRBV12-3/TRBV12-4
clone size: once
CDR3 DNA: TGTGCCAGCAGTATAGGGGGCGGGAATGGAGCTTTCTTT
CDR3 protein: CASSIGGGNGAFF

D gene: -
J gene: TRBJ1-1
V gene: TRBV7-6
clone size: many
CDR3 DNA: TGTGCCAGCAGCTCCGGCTCCGGGGACACTGAAGCTTTCTTT
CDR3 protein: CASSSGSGDTEAFF

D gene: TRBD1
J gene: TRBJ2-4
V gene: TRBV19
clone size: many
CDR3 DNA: TGTGCCAGTAGTCCTACTGGGACAGGAAACATTCAGTACTTC
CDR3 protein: CASSPTGTGNIQYF

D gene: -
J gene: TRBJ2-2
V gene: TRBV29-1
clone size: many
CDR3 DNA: TGCAGGGAGTCGTTGGCGGGACGGGCCGGGGAGCTGTTTTTT
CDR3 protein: CRESLAGRAGELFF

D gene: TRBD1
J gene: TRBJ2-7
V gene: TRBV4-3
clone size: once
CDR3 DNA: TGCGCCAGCAGCCAAGACCGGGACAGGTTAGTCGGGCAGTACTTC
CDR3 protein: CASSQDRDRLVGQYF

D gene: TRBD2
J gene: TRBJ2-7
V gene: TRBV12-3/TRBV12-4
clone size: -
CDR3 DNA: TGTGCCAGCAGTTCCGGGACTAGCGGGACCTCCTACGAGCAGTACTTC
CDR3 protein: CASSSGTSGTSYEQYF

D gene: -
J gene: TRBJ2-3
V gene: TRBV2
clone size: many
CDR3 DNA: TGTGCCAGCAGTGCCGGGAGCCACACAGATACGCAGTATTTT
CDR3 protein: CASSAGSHTDTQYF

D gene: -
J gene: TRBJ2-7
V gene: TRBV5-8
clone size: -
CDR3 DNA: TGTGCCAGCAGTCGAGGGGGCGGGGTGGGTTACGAGCAGTACTTC
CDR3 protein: CASSRGGGVGYEQYF

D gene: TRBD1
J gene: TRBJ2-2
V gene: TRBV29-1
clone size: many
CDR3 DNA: TGCAGCGTTGAAGATGCAGGGGGCGGCACCGGGGAGCTGTTTTTT
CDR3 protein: CSVEDAGGGTGELFF

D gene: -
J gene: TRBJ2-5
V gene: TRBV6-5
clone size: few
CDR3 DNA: TGTGCCAGCCACATCGAATTGGGGGACCAAGAGACCCAGTACTTC
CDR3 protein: CASHIELGDQETQYF

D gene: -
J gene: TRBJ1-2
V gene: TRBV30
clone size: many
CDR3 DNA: TGTGCCTGGAGTGCGGTTGAGAAGAACTATGGCTACACCTTC
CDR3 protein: CAWSAVEKNYGYTF

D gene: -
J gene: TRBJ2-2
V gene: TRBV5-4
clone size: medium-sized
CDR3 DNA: TGTGCCAGCAGCTTGGCCTTTCAGGAGAACACCGGGGAGCTGTTTTTT
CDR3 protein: CASSLAFQENTGELFF

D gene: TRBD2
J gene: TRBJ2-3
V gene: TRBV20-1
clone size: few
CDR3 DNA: TGCAGTGCGGAGCGTCCGGGACTAGCGGGGGGTAGCACATATACGCAGTATTTT
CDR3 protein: CSAERPGLAGGSTYTQYF

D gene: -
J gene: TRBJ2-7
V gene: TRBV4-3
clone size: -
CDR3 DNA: TGCGCCAGCAGCCAGTCCACCCTCTACGAGCAGTACTTC
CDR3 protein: CASSQSTLYEQYF

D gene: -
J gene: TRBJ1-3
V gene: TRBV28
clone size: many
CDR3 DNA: TGTGCCAGCAGTTTGGGGGCTTCGGATGGAAACACCATATATTTT
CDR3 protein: CASSLGASDGNTIYF

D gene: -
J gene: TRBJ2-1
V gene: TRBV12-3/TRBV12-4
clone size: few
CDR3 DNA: TGTGCCAGCAGTTTAAGGGGTGAGCGGTTCTTC
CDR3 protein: CASSLRGERFF

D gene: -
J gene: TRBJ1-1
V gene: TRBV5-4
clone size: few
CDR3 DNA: TGTGCCAGCAGCTTGGGAGAGGCGGAACCGAATTGGGACACTGAAGCTTTCTTT
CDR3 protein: CASSLGEAEPNWDTEAFF

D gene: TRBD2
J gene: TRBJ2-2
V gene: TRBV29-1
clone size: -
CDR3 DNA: TGCAGCGTTGCGCCAGGGACTAGCGGGGGGGATAAGAACGCCGGGGAGCTGTTTTTT
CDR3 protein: CSVAPGTSGGDKNAGELFF

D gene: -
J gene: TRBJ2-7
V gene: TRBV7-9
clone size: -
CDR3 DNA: TGTGCCAGCAGCCTCCACGGGGGGCAGGGGCAACCCTACGAGCAGTACTTC
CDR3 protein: CASSLHGGQGQPYEQYF

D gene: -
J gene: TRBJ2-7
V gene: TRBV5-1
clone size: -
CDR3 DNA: TGCGCCGGCAGCTTGTCTACGGGCTACGAGCAGTACTTC
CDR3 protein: CAGSLSTGYEQYF

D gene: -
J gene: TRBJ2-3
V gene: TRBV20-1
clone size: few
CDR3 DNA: TGCAGTGCTAGTTCGACAGATACGCAGTATTTT
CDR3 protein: CSASSTDTQYF

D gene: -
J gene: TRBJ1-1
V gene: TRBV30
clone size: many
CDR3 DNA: TGTGCCTGGAGTGGGCGACAAACTGAAGCTTTCTTT
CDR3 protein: CAWSGRQTEAFF

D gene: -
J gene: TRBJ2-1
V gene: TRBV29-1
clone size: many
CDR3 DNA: TGCAGCGTTGTCGGGAAGGAGGGGGGGTTTGTCAATGAGCAGTTCTTC
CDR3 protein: CSVVGKEGGFVNEQFF

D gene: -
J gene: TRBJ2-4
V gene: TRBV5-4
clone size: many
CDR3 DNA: TGTGCCAGCAGGGGAAATGAAAACATTCAGTACTTC
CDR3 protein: CASRGNENIQYF

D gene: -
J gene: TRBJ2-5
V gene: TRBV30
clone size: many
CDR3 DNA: TGTGCCTGGAGTGTAGTGGACATCCAAGAGACCCAGTACTTC
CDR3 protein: CAWSVVDIQETQYF

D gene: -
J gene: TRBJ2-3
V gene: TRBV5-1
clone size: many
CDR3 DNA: TGCGCCAGCAGCTTGTGGGGGGCCGGCACAGATACGCAGTATTTT
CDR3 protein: CASSLWGAGTDTQYF

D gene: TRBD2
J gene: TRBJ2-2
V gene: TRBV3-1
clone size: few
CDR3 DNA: TGTGCCAGCAGCCAAGATAGGGCTAGCGGGAGGGCCTGGGAGCTGTTTTTT
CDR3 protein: CASSQDRASGRAWELFF

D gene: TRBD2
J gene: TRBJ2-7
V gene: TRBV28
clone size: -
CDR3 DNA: TGTGCCAGCAGTCCTCGACTAGCGGGAGGAGGATACGAGCAGTACTTC
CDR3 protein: CASSPRLAGGGYEQYF

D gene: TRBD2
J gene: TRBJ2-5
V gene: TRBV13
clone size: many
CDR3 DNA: TGTGCCAGCAGCTTAGGCGGGACTAGCCGGGAGACCCAGTACTTC
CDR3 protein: CASSLGGTSRETQYF

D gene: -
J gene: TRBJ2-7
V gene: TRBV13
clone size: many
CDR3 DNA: TGTGCCAGCAGAATTAGGGGAACGGGGGGCCCCTTGAGGGAGCAGTACTTC
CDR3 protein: CASRIRGTGGPLREQYF

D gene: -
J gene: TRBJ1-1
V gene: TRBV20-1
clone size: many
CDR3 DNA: TGCAGTGCTAGCAGTGGTTATAAGGGTGAAGCTTTCTTT
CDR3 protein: CSASSGYKGEAFF

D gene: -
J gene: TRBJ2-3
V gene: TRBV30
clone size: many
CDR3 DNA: TGTGCCTGGAGTGTATTACTGTACACAGATACGCAGTATTTT
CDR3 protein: CAWSVLLYTDTQYF

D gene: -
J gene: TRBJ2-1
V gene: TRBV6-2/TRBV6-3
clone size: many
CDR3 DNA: TGTGCCAGCAGCCGGGACGTGAATGAGCAGTTCTTC
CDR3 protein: CASSRDVNEQFF

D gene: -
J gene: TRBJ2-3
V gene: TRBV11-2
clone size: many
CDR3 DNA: TGTGCCAGCAGCTTAGAGGGGCAGCGCCCTAGGACAGATACGCAGTATTTT
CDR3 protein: CASSLEGQRPRTDTQYF

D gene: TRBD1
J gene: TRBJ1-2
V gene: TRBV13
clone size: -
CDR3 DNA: TGTGCCAGCAGCCCCTGGACAGGGGAGGATGGCTACACCTTC
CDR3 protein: CASSPWTGEDGYTF

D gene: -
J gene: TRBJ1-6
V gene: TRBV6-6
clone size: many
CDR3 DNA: TGTGCCAGCAGTTATTACGGACGTAGGAGCTCCTATAATTCACCCCTCCACTTT
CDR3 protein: CASSYYGRRSSYNSPLHF

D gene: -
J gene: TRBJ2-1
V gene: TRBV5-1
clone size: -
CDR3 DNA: TGCGCCACCAGTCAAAGCTCCTACAATGAGCAGTTCTTC
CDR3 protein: CATSQSSYNEQFF

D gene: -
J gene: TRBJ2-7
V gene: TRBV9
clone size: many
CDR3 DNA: TGTGCCAGCAGCGTAGTTCCCGAAGGCCACGAGCAGTACTTC
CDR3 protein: CASSVVPEGHEQYF

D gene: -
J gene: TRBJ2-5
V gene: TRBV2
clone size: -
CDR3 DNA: TGTGCCTCCGCGGGGTTCGGTCGACAAGAGACCCAGTACTTC
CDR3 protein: CASAGFGRQETQYF

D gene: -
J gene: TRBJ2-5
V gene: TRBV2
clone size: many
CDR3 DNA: TGTGCCAGCAGTGAGTGGACTGAAATCGAGGGCCAGTACTTC
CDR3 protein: CASSEWTEIEGQYF

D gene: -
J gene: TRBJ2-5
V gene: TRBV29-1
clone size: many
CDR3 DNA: TGCAGCGTTGTTGTTGCCCCAGAGACCCAGTACTTC
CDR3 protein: CSVVVAPETQYF

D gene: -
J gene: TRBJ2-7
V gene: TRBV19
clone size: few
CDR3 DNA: TGTGCCAGTAGTGGTTGGGCAGGGGAGGACGAGCAGTACTTC
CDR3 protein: CASSGWAGEDEQYF

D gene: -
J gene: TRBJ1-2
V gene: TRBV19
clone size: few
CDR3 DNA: TGTGCCAGTAGTCAGGGAGTCGGTGGCTACACCTTC
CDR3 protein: CASSQGVGGYTF

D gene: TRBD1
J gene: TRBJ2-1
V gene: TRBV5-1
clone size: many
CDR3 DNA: TGCGCCAGCAGCTTGGCCAGGGGGCCCTTTTATGAGCAGTTCTTC
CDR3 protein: CASSLARGPFYEQFF

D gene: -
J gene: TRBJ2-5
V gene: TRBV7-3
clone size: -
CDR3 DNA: TGTGCCAGCAGCTCCCTGGGACTGCCAGAGACCCAGTACTTC
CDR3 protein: CASSSLGLPETQYF

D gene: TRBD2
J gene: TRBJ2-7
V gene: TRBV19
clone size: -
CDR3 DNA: TGTGCCAGTAGTATTAGGTCCAGCGGGAGCGCGTACGAGCAGTACTTC
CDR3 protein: CASSIRSSGSAYEQYF

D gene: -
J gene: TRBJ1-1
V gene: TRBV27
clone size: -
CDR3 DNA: TGTGCCAGCATGTGGGCACTGAACACTGAAGCTTTCTTT
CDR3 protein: CASMWALNTEAFF

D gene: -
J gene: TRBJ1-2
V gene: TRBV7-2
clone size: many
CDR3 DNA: TGTGCCAGCAGCTTATTTGGGGTTGACTATGGCTACACCTTC
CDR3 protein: CASSLFGVDYGYTF

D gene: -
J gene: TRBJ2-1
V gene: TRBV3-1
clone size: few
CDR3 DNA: TGTGCCAGCAGCCAAGTTGGGTTTGTGGATGAGCAGTTCTTC
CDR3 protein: CASSQVGFVDEQFF

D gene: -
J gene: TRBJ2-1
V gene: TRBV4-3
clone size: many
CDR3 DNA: TGCGCCAGCAGCCAAGAATCGGGGTTTGATGAGCAGTTCTTC
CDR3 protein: CASSQESGFDEQFF

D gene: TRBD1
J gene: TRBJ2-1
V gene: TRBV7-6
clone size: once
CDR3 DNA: TGTGCCAGCAGCCCGCGTCAGGGGGACAATGAGCAGTTCTTC
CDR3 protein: CASSPRQGDNEQFF

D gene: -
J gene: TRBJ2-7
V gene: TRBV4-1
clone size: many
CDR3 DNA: TGCGCCAGCAGCCCTAGCTCGGACAGAGCCTACGAGCAGTACTTC
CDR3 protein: CASSPSSDRAYEQYF

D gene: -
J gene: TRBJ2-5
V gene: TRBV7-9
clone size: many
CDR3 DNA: TGTGCCAGCACCAACCCCGAGGCCGCAGGGGACCAGGAGACCCAGTACTTC
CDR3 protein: CASTNPEAAGDQETQYF

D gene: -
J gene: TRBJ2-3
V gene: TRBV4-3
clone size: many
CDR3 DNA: TGCGCCAGCAGCCAAGATTACTCCTCGGCAGATACGCAGTATTTT
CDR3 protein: CASSQDYSSADTQYF

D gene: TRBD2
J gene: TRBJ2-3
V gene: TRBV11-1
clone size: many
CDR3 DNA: TGTGCCAGCAGTAACCTAGCGGAAGATACGCAGTATTTT
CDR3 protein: CASSNLAEDTQYF

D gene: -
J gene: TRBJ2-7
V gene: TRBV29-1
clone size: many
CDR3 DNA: TGCAGCGTTACCTTACCGCCACCCTCCTACGAGCAGTACTTC
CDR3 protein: CSVTLPPPSYEQYF